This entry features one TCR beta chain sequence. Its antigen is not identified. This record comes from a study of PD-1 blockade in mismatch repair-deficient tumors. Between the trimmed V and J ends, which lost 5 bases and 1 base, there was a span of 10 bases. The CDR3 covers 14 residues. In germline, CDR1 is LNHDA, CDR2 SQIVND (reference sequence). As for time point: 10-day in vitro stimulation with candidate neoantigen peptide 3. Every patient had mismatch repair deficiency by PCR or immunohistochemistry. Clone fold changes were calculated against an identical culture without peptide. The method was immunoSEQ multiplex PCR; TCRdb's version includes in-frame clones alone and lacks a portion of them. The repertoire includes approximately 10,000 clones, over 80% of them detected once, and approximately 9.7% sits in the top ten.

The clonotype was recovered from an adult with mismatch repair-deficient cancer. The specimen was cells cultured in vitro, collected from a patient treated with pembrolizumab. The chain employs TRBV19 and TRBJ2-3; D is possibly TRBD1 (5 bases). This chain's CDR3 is CASSGVGGTDTQYF. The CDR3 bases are TGTGCCAGTAGTGGTGTAGGGGGCACAGATACGCAGTATTTT.